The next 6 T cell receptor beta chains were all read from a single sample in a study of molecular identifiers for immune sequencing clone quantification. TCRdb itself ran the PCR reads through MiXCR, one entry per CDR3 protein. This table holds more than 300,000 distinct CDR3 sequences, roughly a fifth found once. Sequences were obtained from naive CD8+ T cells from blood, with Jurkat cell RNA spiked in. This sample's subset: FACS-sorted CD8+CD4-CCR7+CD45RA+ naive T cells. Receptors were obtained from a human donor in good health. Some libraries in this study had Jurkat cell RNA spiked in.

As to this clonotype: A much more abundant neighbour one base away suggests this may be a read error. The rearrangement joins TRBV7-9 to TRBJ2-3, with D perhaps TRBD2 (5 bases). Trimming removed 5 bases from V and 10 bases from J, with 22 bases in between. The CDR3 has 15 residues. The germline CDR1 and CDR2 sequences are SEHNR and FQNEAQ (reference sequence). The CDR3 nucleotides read TGTGCCAGCAGCCCCGTGAGTGGGAGTGGGGATGCGCAGTATTTT. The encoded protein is CASSPVSGSGDAQYF.

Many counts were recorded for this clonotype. The CDR3 DNA follows: TGCAGTGCTAACGTAGGGCAAGGCCACGAGCAGTACTTC. This sequence encodes CSANVGQGHEQYF. V is TRBV20-1 and J is TRBJ2-7; D ambiguous. Trimming took off 4 bases at V and 5 bases at J, with 15 bases between the two ends. CDR1 is DFQATT, CDR2 SNEGSKA, per germline (reference sequence). The CDR3 consists of 13 residues.

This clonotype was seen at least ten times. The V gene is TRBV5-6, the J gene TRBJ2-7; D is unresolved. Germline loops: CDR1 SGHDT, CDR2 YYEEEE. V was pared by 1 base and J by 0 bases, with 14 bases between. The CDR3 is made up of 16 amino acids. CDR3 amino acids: CASSLRLTVSSYEQYF. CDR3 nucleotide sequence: TGTGCCAGCAGCTTGCGATTGACGGTGTCCTCCTACGAGCAGTACTTC.

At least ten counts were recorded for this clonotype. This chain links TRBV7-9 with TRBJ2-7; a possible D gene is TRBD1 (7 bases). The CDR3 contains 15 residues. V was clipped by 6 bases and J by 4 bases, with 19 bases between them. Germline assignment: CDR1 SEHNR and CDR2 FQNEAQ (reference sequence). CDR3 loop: CASSSLRGEGYEQYF. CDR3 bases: TGTGCCAGCAGTTCCCTCAGGGGGGAAGGGTACGAGCAGTACTTC.

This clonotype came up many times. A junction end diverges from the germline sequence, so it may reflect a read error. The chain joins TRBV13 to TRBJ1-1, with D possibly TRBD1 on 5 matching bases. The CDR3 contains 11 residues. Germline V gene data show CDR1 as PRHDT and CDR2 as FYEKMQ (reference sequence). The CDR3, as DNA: TGTGCCAGCAGCCAGGGAACTGGAGCTTTCTTT. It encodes CASSQGTGAFF. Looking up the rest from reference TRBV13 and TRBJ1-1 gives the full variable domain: AAGVIQSPRHLIKEKRETATLKCYPIPRHDTVYWYQQGPGQDPQFLISFYEKMQSDKGSIPDRFSAQQFSDYHSELNMSSLELGDSALYFCASSQGTGAFFGQGTRLTVV.

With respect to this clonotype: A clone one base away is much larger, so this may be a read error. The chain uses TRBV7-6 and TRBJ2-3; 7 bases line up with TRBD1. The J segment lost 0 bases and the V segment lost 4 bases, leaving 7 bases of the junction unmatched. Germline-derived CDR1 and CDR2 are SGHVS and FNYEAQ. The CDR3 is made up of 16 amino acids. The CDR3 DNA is TGTGCCAGCAGCTCTACCCAGGGGGATAGCACAGATACGCAGTATTTT. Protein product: CASSSTQGDSTDTQYF.